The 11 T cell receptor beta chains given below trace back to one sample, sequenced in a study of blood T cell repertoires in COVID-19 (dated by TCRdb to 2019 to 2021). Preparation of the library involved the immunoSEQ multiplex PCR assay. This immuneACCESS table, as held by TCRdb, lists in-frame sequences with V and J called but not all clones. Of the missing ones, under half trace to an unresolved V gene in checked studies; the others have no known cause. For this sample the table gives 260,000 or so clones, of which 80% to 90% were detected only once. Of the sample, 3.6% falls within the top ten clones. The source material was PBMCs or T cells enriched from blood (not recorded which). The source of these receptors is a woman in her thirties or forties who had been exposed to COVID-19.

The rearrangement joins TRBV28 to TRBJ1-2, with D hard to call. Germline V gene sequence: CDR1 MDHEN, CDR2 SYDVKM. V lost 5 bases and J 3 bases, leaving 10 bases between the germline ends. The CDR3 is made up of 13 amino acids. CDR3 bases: TGTGCCAGCAGTCCGGGGTCCTACTATGGCTACACCTTC. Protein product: CASSPGSYYGYTF.

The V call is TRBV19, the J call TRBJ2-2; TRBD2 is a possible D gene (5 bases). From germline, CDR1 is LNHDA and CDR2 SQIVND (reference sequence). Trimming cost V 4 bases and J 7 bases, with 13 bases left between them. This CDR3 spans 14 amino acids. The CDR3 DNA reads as TGTGCCAGTAGTAATCAACTAGAGGACGGGGAGCTGTTTTTT. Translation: CASSNQLEDGELFF. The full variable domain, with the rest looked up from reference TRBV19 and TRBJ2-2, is DGGITQSPKYLFRKEGQNVTLSCEQNLNHDAMYWYRQDPGQGLRLIYYSQIVNDFQKGDIAEGYSVSREKKESFPLTVTSAQKNPTAFYLCASSNQLEDGELFFGEGSRLTVL.

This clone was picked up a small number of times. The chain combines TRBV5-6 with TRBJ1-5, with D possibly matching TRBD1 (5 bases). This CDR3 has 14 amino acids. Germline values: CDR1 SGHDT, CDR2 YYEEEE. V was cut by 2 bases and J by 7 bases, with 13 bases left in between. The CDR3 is CASSFQGGHQPQHF. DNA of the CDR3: TGTGCCAGCAGCTTCCAGGGAGGTCACCAGCCCCAGCATTTT.

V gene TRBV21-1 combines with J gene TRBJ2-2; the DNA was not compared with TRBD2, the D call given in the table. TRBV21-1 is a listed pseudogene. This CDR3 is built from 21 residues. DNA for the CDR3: TGTGCCAGCAGCAAAGCGCAGGAGGAGCGGGGGAGCCTAGGGGCCACCGGGGAGCTGTTTTTT. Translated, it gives CASSKAQEERGSLGATGELFF.

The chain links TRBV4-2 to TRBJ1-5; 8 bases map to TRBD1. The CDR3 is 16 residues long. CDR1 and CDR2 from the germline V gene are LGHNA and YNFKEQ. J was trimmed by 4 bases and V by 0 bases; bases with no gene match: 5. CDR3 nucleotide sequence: TGTGCCAGCAGCCAAGACGGGACAGGAGATAATCAGCCCCAGCATTTT. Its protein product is CASSQDGTGDNQPQHF.

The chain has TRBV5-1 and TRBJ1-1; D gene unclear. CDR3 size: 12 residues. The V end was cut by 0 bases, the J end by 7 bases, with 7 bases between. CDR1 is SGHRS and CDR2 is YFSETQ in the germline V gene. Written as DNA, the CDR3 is TGCGCCAGCAGCTTGGGGGGAGTTGAAGCTTTCTTT. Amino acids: CASSLGGVEAFF.

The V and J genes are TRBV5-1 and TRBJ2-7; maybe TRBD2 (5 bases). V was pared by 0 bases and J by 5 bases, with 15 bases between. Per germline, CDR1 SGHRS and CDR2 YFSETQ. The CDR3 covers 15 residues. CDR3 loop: CASSLVGRTRDEQYF. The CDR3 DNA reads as TGCGCCAGCAGCTTGGTTGGGAGAACAAGAGACGAGCAGTACTTC.

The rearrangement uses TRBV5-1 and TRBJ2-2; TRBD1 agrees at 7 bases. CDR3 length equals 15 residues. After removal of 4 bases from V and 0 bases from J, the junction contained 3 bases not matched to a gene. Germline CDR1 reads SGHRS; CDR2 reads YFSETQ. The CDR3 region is CASSVGTANTGELFF. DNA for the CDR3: TGCGCCAGCAGCGTTGGGACAGCGAACACCGGGGAGCTGTTTTTT.

The CDR3 DNA follows: TGTGCCATCAGGGTACAAGGGGACTATGGCTACACCTTC. Translating it yields CAIRVQGDYGYTF. The chain couples TRBV10-3 to TRBJ1-2, with D possibly TRBD1 on 5 matching bases. Trimming shortened V by 6 bases and J by 3 bases, and 11 bases separated the two germline ends. The germline V gene encodes CDR1 ENHRY and CDR2 SYGVKD. The CDR3 loop spans 13 amino acids.

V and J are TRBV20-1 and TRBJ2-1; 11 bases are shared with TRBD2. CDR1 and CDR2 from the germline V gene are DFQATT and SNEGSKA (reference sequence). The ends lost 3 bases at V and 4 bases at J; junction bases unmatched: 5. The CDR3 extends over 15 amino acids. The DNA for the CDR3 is TGCAGTGCTAGTAGCGGGGGGGCCTCTTACAATGAGCAGTTCTTC. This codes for CSASSGGASYNEQFF.

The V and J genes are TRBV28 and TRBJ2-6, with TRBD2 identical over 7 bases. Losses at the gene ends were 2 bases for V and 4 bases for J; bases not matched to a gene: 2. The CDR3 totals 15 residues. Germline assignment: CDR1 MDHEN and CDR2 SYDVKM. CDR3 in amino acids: CASSLGRVGANVLTF. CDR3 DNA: TGTGCCAGCAGTTTAGGGAGGGTAGGGGCCAACGTCCTGACTTTC.